Reported below is one T cell receptor beta chain. What it binds is unknown. The data were produced by immunoSEQ multiplex PCR, yet TCRdb's version contains in-frame clones alone and is incomplete. The sample comprises fewer than 1 million clones, around 96% of which are singletons, and approximately 0.2% rests with the top ten. The CDR3 is 13 residues long. The V gene lost 7 bases and the J gene lost 3 bases, with 10 bases spanning the gap. Germline lookup yields CDR1 MDHEN and CDR2 SYDVKM. The data originate from a study of shared clonotypes between healthy human individuals. Positively selected for CCR7, the CD45RO-negative cells used as naive CD8 cells excluded terminally differentiated effector memory CD45RA+ cells. Study-wide findings and caveats: Around 5.4% of naive CD4 clonotypes were common to several donors. It was the non-shared clonotypes that had lower generation probabilities than clonotypes shared by all four donors.

The chain is built from TRBV28 and TRBJ1-5, with unresolved D. The TCR originated in a man aged 25-40 years in good health. The sequenced sample consisted of naive CD8+ T cells sorted from blood. The CDR3 region is CASTLRFNQPQHF. The CDR3 nucleotides read TGTGCCAGCACCTTGAGGTTCAATCAGCCCCAGCATTTT.